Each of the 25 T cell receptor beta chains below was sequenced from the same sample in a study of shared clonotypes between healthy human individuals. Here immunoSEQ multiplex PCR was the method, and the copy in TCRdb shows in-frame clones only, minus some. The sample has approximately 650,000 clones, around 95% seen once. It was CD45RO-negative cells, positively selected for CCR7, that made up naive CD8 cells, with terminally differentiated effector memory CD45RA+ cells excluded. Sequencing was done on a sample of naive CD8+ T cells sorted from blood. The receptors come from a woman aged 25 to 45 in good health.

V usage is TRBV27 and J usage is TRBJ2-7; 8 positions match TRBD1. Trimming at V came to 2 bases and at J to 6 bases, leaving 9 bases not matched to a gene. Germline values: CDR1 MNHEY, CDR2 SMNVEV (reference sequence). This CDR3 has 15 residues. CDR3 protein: CASSLVDRAPSEQYF. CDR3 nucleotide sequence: TGTGCCAGCAGTTTAGTGGACAGGGCCCCGTCCGAGCAGTACTTC.

For the CDR3, the DNA is TGTGCCAGCAGCTTAGAGCCGGGACTAGCGGGAGGGAGGGAAAACATTCAGTACTTC. It codes for CASSLEPGLAGGRENIQYF. The V call is TRBV11-2, the J call TRBJ2-4, with 16 bases fitting TRBD2. The ends lost 0 bases at V and 5 bases at J; junction bases unmatched: 7. Germline V gene sequence: CDR1 SGHAT, CDR2 FQNNGV. The length of the CDR3 is 19 residues.

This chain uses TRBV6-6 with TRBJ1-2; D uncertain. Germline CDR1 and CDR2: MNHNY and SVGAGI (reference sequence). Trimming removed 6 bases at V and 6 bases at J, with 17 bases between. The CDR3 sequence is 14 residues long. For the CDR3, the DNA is TGTGCCAGCAGCCAACCTGAGTCCAGTGATGGCTACACCTTC. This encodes CASSQPESSDGYTF.

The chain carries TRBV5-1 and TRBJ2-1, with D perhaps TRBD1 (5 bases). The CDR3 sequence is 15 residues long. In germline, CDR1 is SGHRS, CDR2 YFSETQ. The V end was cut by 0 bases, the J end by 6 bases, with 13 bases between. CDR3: CASSLAQGQSNEQFF. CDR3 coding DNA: TGCGCCAGCAGCTTGGCGCAGGGCCAAAGCAATGAGCAGTTCTTC.

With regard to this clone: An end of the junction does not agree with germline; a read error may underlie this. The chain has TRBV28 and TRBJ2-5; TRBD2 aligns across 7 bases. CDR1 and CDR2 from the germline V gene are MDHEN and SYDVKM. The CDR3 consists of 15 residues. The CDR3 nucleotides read TGTGCCAGCAGCCCCGCAGGGCGGGAGCAAGGGACCCAGTACTTC. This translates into CASSPAGREQGTQYF.

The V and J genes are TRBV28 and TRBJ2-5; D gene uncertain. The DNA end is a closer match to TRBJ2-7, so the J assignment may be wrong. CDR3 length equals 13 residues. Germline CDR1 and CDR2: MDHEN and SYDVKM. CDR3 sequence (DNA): TGTGCCAGCAGTTTTGGCCTCCTCTACGAGCAGTACTTC. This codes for CASSFGLLYEQYF.

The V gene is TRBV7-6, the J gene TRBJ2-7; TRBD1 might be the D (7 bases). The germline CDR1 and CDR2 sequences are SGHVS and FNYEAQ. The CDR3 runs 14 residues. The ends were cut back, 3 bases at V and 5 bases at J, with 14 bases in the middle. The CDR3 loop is CASSLRQGGDEQYF. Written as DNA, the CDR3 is TGTGCCAGCAGCTTGAGGCAGGGGGGAGACGAGCAGTACTTC.

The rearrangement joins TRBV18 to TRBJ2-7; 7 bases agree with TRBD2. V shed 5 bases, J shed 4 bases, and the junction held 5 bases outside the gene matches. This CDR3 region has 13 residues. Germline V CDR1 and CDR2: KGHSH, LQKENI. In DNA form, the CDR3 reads TGTGCCAGCTCAGCGGGAGAAGTGTACGAGCAGTACTTC. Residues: CASSAGEVYEQYF. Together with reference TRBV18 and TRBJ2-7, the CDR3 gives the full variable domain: NAGVMQNPRHLVRRRGQEARLRCSPMKGHSHVYWYRQLPEEGLKFMVYLQKENIIDESGMPKERFSAEFPKEGPSILRIQQVVRGDSAAYFCASSAGEVYEQYFGPGTRLTVT.

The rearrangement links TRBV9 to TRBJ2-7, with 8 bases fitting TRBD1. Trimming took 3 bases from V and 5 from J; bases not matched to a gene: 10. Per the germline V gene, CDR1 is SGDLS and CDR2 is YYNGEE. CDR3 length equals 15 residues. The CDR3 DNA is TGTGCCAGCAGCGCGGACGGACAGGGTGACGACGAGCAGTACTTC. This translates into CASSADGQGDDEQYF.

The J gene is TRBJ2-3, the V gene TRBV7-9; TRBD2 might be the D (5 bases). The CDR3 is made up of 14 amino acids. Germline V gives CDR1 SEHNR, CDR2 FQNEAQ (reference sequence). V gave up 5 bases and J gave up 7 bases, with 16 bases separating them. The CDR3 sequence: CASSPTTLAHTQYF. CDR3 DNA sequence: TGTGCCAGCAGCCCAACCACCCTAGCACATACGCAGTATTTT. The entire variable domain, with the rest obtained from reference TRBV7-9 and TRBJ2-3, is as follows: DTGVSQNPRHKITKRGQNVTFRCDPISEHNRLYWYRQTLGQGPEFLTYFQNEAQLEKSRLLSDRFSAERPKGSFSTLEIQRTEQGDSAMYLCASSPTTLAHTQYFGPGTRLTVL.

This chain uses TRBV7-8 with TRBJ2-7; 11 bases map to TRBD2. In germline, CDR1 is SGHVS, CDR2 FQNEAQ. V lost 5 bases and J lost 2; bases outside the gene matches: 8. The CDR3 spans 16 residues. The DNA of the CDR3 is TGTGCCAGCAGCCCCTATGGTAGCGGGAGGGCCTACGAGCAGTACTTC. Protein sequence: CASSPYGSGRAYEQYF.

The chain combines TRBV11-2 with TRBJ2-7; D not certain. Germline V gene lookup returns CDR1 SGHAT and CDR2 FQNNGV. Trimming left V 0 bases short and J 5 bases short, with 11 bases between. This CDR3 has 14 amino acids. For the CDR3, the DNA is TGTGCCAGCAGCTTAGAGGTGGGCCCGAACGAGCAGTACTTC. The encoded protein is CASSLEVGPNEQYF. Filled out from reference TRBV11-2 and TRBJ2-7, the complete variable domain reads EAGVAQSPRYKIIEKRQSVAFWCNPISGHATLYWYQQILGQGPKLLIQFQNNGVVDDSQLPKDRFSAERLKGVDSTLKIQPAKLEDSAVYLCASSLEVGPNEQYFGPGTRLTVT.

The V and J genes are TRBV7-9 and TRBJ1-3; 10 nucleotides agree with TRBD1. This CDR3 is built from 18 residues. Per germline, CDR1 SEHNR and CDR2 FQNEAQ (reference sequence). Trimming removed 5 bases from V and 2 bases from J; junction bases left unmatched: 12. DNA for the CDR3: TGTGCCAGCAGCGCCTCCGGGACAGGGGTTGAAGCTGGAAACACCATATATTTT. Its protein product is CASSASGTGVEAGNTIYF.

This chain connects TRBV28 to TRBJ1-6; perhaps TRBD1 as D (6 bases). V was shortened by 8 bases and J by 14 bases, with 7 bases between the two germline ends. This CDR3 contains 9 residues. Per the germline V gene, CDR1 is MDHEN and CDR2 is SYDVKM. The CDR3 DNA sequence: TGTGCCAGCCCAGGGGCCCTCCACTTT. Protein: CASPGALHF.

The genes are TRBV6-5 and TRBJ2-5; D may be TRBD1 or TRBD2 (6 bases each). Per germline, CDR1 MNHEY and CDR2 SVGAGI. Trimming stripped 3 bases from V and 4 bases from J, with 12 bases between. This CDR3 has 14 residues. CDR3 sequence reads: CASSYIGGSETQYF. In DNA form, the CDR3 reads TGTGCCAGCAGTTATATAGGGGGGTCAGAGACCCAGTACTTC.

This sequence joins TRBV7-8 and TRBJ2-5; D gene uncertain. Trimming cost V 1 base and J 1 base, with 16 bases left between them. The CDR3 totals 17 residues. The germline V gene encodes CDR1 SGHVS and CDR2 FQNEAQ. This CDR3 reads CASSLVPIGQAQETQYF. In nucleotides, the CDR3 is TGTGCCAGCAGCTTAGTTCCTATCGGGCAGGCCCAAGAGACCCAGTACTTC.

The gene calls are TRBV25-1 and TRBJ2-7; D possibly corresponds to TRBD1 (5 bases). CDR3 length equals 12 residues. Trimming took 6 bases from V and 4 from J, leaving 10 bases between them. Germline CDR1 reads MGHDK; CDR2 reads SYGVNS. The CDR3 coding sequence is TGTGCCAGCAGAAGGGGTCATTACGAGCAGTACTTC. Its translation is CASRRGHYEQYF.

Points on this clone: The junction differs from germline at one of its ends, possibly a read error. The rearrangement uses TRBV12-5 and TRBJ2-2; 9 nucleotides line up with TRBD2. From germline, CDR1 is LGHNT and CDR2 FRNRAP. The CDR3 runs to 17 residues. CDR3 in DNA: TGTGCTAGTGGTTTGGCTTTAGCGGGAGCGAAGACCGGGGAGCTGTTTTTT. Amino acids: CASGLALAGAKTGELFF.

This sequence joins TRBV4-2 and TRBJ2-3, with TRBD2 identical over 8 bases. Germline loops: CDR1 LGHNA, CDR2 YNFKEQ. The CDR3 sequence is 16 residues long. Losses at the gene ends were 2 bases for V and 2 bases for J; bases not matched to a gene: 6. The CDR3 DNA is TGTGCCAGCAGCCAAAAGGCTAGCGGGCACACAGATACGCAGTATTTT. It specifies CASSQKASGHTDTQYF.

CDR3 loop: CASSLPDGLSLSYEQYF. DNA of the CDR3: TGTGCCAGCAGTTTACCCGATGGACTATCCCTCTCCTACGAGCAGTACTTC. This chain links TRBV28 with TRBJ2-7; the D gene is possibly TRBD2 (6 bases). The CDR3 spans 17 residues. V shed 2 bases and J shed 0 bases, with 17 bases lying between them. Germline lookup yields CDR1 MDHEN and CDR2 SYDVKM.

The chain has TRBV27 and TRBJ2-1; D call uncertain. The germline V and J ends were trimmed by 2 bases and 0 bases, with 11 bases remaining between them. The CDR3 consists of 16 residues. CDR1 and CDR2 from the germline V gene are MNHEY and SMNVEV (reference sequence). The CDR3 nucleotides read TGTGCCAGCAGTTTACGGACGGCGAGCTCCTACAATGAGCAGTTCTTC. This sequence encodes CASSLRTASSYNEQFF.

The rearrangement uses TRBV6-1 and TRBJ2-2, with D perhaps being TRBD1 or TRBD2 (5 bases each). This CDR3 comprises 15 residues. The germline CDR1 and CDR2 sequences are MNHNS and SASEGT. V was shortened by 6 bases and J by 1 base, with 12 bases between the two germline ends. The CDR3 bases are TGTGCCAGCAGGAAAGGGACGCTGAACACCGGGGAGCTGTTTTTT. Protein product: CASRKGTLNTGELFF.

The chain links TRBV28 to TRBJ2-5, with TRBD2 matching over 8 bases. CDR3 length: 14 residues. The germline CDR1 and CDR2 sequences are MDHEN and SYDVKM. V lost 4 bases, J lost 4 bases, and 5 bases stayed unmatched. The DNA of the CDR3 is TGTGCCAGCAGTTCAGCGGGAGTGGGAGAGACCCAGTACTTC. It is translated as CASSSAGVGETQYF. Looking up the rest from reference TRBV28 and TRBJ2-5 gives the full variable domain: DVKVTQSSRYLVKRTGEKVFLECVQDMDHENMFWYRQDPGLGLRLIYFSYDVKMKEKGDIPEGYSVSREKKERFSLILESASTNQTSMYLCASSSAGVGETQYFGPGTRLLVL.

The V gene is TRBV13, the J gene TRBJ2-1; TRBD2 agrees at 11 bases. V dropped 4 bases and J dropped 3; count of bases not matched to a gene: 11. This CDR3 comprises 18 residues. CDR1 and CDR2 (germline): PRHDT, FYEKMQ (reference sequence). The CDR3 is CASSSGTAGLADYNEQFF. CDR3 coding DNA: TGTGCCAGCAGCTCCGGGACAGCGGGACTAGCGGACTACAATGAGCAGTTCTTC.

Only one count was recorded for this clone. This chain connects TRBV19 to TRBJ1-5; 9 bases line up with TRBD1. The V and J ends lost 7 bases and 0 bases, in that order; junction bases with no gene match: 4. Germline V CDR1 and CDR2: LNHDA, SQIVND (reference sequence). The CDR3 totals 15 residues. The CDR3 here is CASKPGQGSNQPQHF. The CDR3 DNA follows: TGTGCCAGTAAACCGGGACAGGGTAGCAATCAGCCCCAGCATTTT.